What follows are 23 T cell receptor beta chains derived from one specimen sequenced in a study of T cells after yellow fever vaccination. TCRdb redid the calling of the 5' RACE reads with MiXCR, one entry per CDR3 protein. This sample carries a few hundred thousand distinct CDR3 sequences, 3.6% of them seen once, and the ten largest clones take roughly a quarter. The material sequenced was PBMCs, taken on the day of the yellow fever booster vaccination. The receptors derive from a man aged 18 to 35 who received the YFV17D yellow fever vaccine.

This clonotype was detected ten times or more. V is TRBV6-1 and J is TRBJ1-5, with D hard to call. V was trimmed by 0 bases and J by 0 bases, leaving 9 bases between them. CDR3 length: 16 amino acids. The V gene's germline CDR1 is MNHNS and CDR2 SASEGT. CDR3 loop: CASSEAIGDSNQPQHF. CDR3 sequence (DNA): TGTGCCAGCAGTGAAGCCATTGGGGATAGCAATCAGCCCCAGCATTTT.

This clonotype showed up many times. This chain uses TRBV18 with TRBJ2-3; a weak D match, TRBD2 (5 bases). Trimming pared 6 bases from V and 2 bases from J, leaving 12 bases between. The length of the CDR3 is 14 residues. Per germline, CDR1 KGHSH and CDR2 LQKENI. The CDR3 bases are TGTGCCAGCTCGCGCGACTACCTCACAGATACGCAGTATTTT. Protein product: CASSRDYLTDTQYF.

This clonotype was seen a handful of times. The chain is built from TRBV4-2 and TRBJ1-1; the match to TRBD1 covers 7 bases. This CDR3 region has 14 residues. J gave up 6 bases and V 0 bases, and 4 bases lay outside the gene matches. In germline, CDR1 is LGHNA, CDR2 YNFKEQ. The CDR3 DNA is TGTGCCAGCAGCCAAGATAGAGGGGGCCCTGAAGCTTTCTTT. Translation: CASSQDRGGPEAFF.

This clonotype showed up many times. This chain uses TRBV6-1 with TRBJ1-6, with no clear D. The V gene lost 7 bases and the J gene lost 1 base, with 11 bases spanning the gap. In germline, CDR1 is MNHNS, CDR2 SASEGT. The CDR3 sequence is 15 residues long. CDR3 amino acids: CASIEEVSYNSPLHF. The CDR3, as DNA: TGTGCCAGCATTGAGGAGGTTTCCTATAATTCACCCCTCCACTTT.

This clonotype appeared many times. The rearrangement joins TRBV7-9 to TRBJ1-1; TRBD1 matches at 7 bases. The J segment lost 12 bases and the V segment lost 4 bases, leaving 20 bases of the junction unmatched. In germline, CDR1 is SEHNR, CDR2 FQNEAQ (reference sequence). This CDR3 comprises 16 residues. Written as DNA, the CDR3 is TGTGCCAGCAGCTCCTACCGATGGGGAGGACAGGAAAGAACTTTCTTT. Its translation is CASSSYRWGGQERTFF.

This clonotype was found a few times. This chain uses TRBV5-1 with TRBJ2-5, with unresolved D. Trimming cost V 0 bases and J 5 bases, with 8 bases left between them. CDR1 is SGHRS and CDR2 is YFSETQ in the germline V gene. The CDR3 totals 13 residues. The CDR3 sequence: CASSLGFHETQYF. The CDR3 bases are TGCGCCAGCAGCTTGGGTTTTCATGAGACCCAGTACTTC.

This clonotype was counted only a few times. The V call is TRBV7-9, the J call TRBJ1-1; D ambiguous. CDR3 length equals 15 residues. The germline V gene encodes CDR1 SEHNR and CDR2 FQNEAQ (reference sequence). V was clipped by 5 bases and J by 5 bases, with 18 bases between them. The CDR3 here is CASSPPGVLGTEAFF. In DNA, the CDR3 is TGTGCCAGCAGCCCTCCCGGGGTCTTGGGGACTGAAGCTTTCTTT.

This clonotype showed up many times. The chain links TRBV27 to TRBJ2-3; D call uncertain. The CDR3 consists of 15 residues. Trimming stripped 5 bases from V and 1 base from J, with 13 bases between. Per the germline V gene, CDR1 is MNHEY and CDR2 is SMNVEV (reference sequence). The CDR3 reads CASSPLTIRTDTQYF. The DNA of the CDR3 is TGTGCCAGCAGTCCTTTAACTATCCGCACAGATACGCAGTATTTT.

The chain is built from TRBV5-5 and TRBJ1-5; unclear D gene. V lost 4 bases and J 7 bases, leaving 12 bases between the germline ends. The CDR3 extends over 13 amino acids. Germline-derived CDR1 and CDR2 are SGHKS and YYEKEE (reference sequence). DNA of the CDR3: TGTGCCAGCAGCCACGACATGTCACAGCCCCAGCATTTT. It specifies CASSHDMSQPQHF.

This clonotype was seen many times. The chain couples TRBV27 to TRBJ2-2; D gene uncertain. This CDR3 is 13 amino acids long. V lost 3 bases and J 7 bases, leaving 9 bases between the germline ends. The germline V gene encodes CDR1 MNHEY and CDR2 SMNVEV (reference sequence). CDR3 in amino acids: CASSFRTLGELFF. The CDR3 coding sequence is TGTGCCAGCAGTTTTCGGACGCTCGGGGAGCTGTTTTTT.

This clonotype was counted at least ten times. The chain employs TRBV28 and TRBJ1-1, with no clear D. Trimming cost V 7 bases and J 0 bases, with 18 bases left between them. Looked up from germline, CDR1 is MDHEN and CDR2 is SYDVKM. The CDR3 extends over 16 amino acids. CDR3 loop: CASILRGSPMNTEAFF. The CDR3 bases are TGTGCCAGCATCCTCCGAGGGAGCCCAATGAACACTGAAGCTTTCTTT. Variable domain in full (rest from reference TRBV28 and TRBJ1-1): DVKVTQSSRYLVKRTGEKVFLECVQDMDHENMFWYRQDPGLGLRLIYFSYDVKMKEKGDIPEGYSVSREKKERFSLILESASTNQTSMYLCASILRGSPMNTEAFFGQGTRLTVV.

In its sample, this clonotype was seen a few times. The rearrangement links TRBV9 to TRBJ2-2; TRBD2 matches 7 bases. CDR3 length equals 16 residues. CDR1 and CDR2 from the germline V gene are SGDLS and YYNGEE. The V and J ends lost 4 bases and 4 bases, in that order; junction bases with no gene match: 10. CDR3 in amino acids: CASSRLASGFTGELFF. CDR3 in DNA: TGTGCCAGCAGCCGCCTGGCTAGCGGATTCACCGGGGAGCTGTTTTTT. Based on the CDR3 plus reference TRBV9 and TRBJ2-2, the full variable domain is DSGVTQTPKHLITATGQRVTLRCSPRSGDLSVYWYQQSLDQGLQFLIQYYNGEERAKGNILERFSAQQFPDLHSELNLSSLELGDSALYFCASSRLASGFTGELFFGEGSRLTVL.

This clonotype has just a few counts. The chain uses TRBV14 and TRBJ2-5; D gene uncertain. Trimming took 1 base from V and 9 from J, leaving 6 bases between them. The CDR3 is 11 amino acids. Looked up from germline, CDR1 is SGHDN and CDR2 is FVKESK. The CDR3 nucleotides read TGTGCCAGCAGCCAAGGGTCCCCCCAGTACTTC. Protein product: CASSQGSPQYF.

V usage is TRBV20-1 and J usage is TRBJ1-2; D remains ambiguous. V lost 0 bases and J lost 6, with 11 bases in between. Germline loops: CDR1 DFQATT, CDR2 SNEGSKA (reference sequence). This CDR3 region has 13 residues. The CDR3 DNA is TGCAGTGCTAGAGAAGGGTTGTCGAATGGCTACACCTTC. Its protein product is CSAREGLSNGYTF.

This clonotype was seen at least ten times. This sequence joins TRBV9 and TRBJ1-6; tentative D call: TRBD1 (5 bases). Deletions cut 4 bases from V and 6 bases from J, with 14 bases between. This CDR3 has 15 amino acids. The germline CDR1 and CDR2 sequences are SGDLS and YYNGEE. In DNA form, the CDR3 reads TGTGCCAGCAGCACCCGGACGGGGACTAATTCACCCCTCCACTTT. The encoded protein is CASSTRTGTNSPLHF.

Only a few counts were recorded for this clonotype. V usage is TRBV7-6 and J usage is TRBJ2-1; TRBD2 might be the D (7 bases). Deletions cut 5 bases from V and 2 bases from J, with 16 bases between. This CDR3 comprises 16 residues. CDR1 and CDR2 (germline): SGHVS, FNYEAQ. DNA for the CDR3: TGTGCCAGCAGCCCGTTAGAGGGGGGGGCCTACAATGAGCAGTTCTTC. Its protein is CASSPLEGGAYNEQFF.

This clonotype was detected many times. J is TRBJ1-1 and V is TRBV28, with D uncertain. Trimming shortened V by 10 bases and J by 7 bases, and 16 bases separated the two germline ends. This CDR3 has 12 residues. Per germline, CDR1 MDHEN and CDR2 SYDVKM. The DNA for the CDR3 is TGTGCCACGCGGGCAGGAGAAGGTGAAGCTTTCTTT. It is translated as CATRAGEGEAFF.

This clonotype showed up just a few times. The rearrangement uses TRBV6-1 and TRBJ2-5, with 12 bases matching TRBD2. The J segment lost 4 bases and the V segment lost 4 bases, leaving 7 bases of the junction unmatched. The CDR3 loop spans 16 amino acids. The germline V gene has CDR1 MNHNS and CDR2 SASEGT. CDR3 sequence (DNA): TGTGCCAGCAGTGTTCGACTAGCGGGGGAATTAGAGACCCAGTACTTC. Amino acids: CASSVRLAGELETQYF.

The chain carries TRBV5-1 and TRBJ2-6; 9 bases map to TRBD1. Looked up from germline, CDR1 is SGHRS and CDR2 is YFSETQ. This CDR3 spans 16 amino acids. V shed 4 bases, J shed 4 bases, and the junction held 6 bases outside the gene matches. The CDR3 sequence is CASSEQGAPGANVLTF. DNA of the CDR3: TGCGCCAGCAGCGAACAGGGGGCGCCCGGGGCCAACGTCCTGACTTTC.

This chain uses TRBV7-2 with TRBJ1-6, with 8 nucleotides matching TRBD1. The CDR3 sequence is 16 residues long. Germline-derived CDR1 and CDR2 are SGHTA and FQGNSA. After removal of 5 bases from V and 6 bases from J, the junction contained 9 bases not matched to a gene. The chain's CDR3 is CASSLGGQAFNSPLHF. CDR3 bases: TGTGCCAGCAGCCTTGGGGGACAGGCCTTTAATTCACCCCTCCACTTT.

The chain carries TRBV6-6 and TRBJ2-7; D might be TRBD2 (5 bases). Germline CDR1 MNHNY, CDR2 SVGAGI (reference sequence). The CDR3 contains 13 residues. Trimming pared 4 bases from V and 6 bases from J, leaving 13 bases between. The CDR3 reads CASSFFRGVEQYF. The DNA for the CDR3 is TGTGCCAGCAGTTTCTTTCGGGGAGTCGAGCAGTACTTC.

This clonotype has at least ten counts. The V call is TRBV29-1, the J call TRBJ2-2; 7 nucleotides align to TRBD2. V shed 3 bases and J 1 base; nucleotides not matched to a gene: 2. CDR1 and CDR2 from the germline V gene are SQVTM and ANQGSEA. The CDR3 loop spans 14 amino acids. In nucleotides, the CDR3 is TGCAGCGTTGAGACTAGCCTGAACACCGGGGAGCTGTTTTTT. The encoded protein is CSVETSLNTGELFF.

This clonotype has only a few counts. The chain combines TRBV5-1 with TRBJ2-7; the D gene could be TRBD1 or TRBD2 (6 bases each). Trimming removed 5 bases at V and 0 bases at J, with 15 bases between. CDR3 size: 15 residues. The germline gives CDR1 SGHRS, CDR2 YFSETQ. The DNA for the CDR3 is TGCGCCAGCAGTACCGGGGGCGACAGCTCCTACGAGCAGTACTTC. Its translation: CASSTGGDSSYEQYF.